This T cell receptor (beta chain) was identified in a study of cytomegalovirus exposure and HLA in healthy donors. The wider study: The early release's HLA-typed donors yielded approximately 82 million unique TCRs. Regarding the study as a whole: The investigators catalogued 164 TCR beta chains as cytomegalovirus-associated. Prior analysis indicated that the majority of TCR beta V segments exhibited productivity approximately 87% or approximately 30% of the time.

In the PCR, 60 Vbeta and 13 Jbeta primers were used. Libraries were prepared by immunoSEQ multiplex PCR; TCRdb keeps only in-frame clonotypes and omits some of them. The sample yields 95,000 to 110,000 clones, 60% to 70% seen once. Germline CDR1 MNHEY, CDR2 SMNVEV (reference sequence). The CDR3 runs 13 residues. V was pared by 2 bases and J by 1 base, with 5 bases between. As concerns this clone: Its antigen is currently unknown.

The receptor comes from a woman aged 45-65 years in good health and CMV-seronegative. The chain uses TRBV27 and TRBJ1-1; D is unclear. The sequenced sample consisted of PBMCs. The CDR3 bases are TGTGCCAGCAGTTTAGAGAAGAACACTGAAGCTTTCTTT. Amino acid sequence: CASSLEKNTEAFF.